This T cell receptor (beta chain) was sequenced during a study of T cell repertoires in cytomegalovirus infection. As to this clonotype: Its specificity is unknown.

One entry per CDR3 protein results from TCRdb running MiXCR on the reads. This sample has around 710,000 distinct CDR3 sequences; 29% occur once, and the top ten carry around 12%. The CDR3 spans 12 residues. Germline-derived CDR1 and CDR2 are LNHDA and SQIVND (reference sequence). The germline V and J ends were trimmed by 6 bases and 5 bases, with 10 bases remaining between them. The rearrangement links TRBV19 to TRBJ1-2, with no clear D. This TCR was sampled from a human donor in good health (CMV status not recorded). Some clones in this sample may be carry-over from other donors' samples. Specimen: cultured CD8+ T cells from PBMCs, collected from culture after CMV antigen stimulation. CDR3 DNA sequence: TGTGCCAGTAGCCGGTCTCGGTATGGCTACACCTTC. Its protein product is CASSRSRYGYTF.